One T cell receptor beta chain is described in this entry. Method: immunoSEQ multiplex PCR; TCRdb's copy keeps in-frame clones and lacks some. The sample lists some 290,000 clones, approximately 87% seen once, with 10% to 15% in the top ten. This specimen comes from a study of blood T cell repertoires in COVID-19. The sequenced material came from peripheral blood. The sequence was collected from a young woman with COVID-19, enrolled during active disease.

The CDR3 sequence is CASSALPGTGGTTGELFF. In DNA form, the CDR3 reads TGTGCCAGCAGTGCCCTCCCCGGGACAGGGGGCACCACCGGGGAGCTGTTTTTT. The chain carries TRBV6-4 and TRBJ2-2, with 12 bases matching TRBD1. CDR1 is MRHNA, CDR2 SNTAGT, per germline. Trimming at V came to 4 bases and at J to 4 bases, leaving 10 bases not matched to a gene. The CDR3 is made up of 18 amino acids.